Given below is one T cell receptor (beta chain) in context. The antigen is not known. The data were obtained in a study of CD8 T cell repertoires and HIV-1 epitope variants. Study in general: Each of Twenty-five Gag and Nef epitope peptides stimulated a separate culture. Control wells had CMV/EBV/flu peptides, negative Ebola AY9, or no peptide. Enriched T cells were co-cultured with equal autologous T cell-negative cells. Study findings and constraints: This assay reports beta chains of antigen-expanded cells, not T cell function.

The V segment lost 5 bases and the J segment 3 bases; nucleotides outside the gene matches: 2. The V gene's germline CDR1 is SGHKS and CDR2 YYEKEE (reference sequence). CDR3 length: 13 residues. Measured with immunoSEQ multiplex PCR; TCRdb has only the in-frame clones, and not every one. The sample yields fewer than 5,500 clones, 66% seen once. The sequenced sample consisted of cultured CD8+ T cells derived from PBMCs. The sequence came from a male donor with HIV. This rearrangement joins TRBV5-5 to TRBJ1-1; 9 bases fit TRBD1. DNA for the CDR3: TGTGCCAGCAGTCGGACAGGGGACACTGAAGCTTTCTTT. Encoded protein: CASSRTGDTEAFF.